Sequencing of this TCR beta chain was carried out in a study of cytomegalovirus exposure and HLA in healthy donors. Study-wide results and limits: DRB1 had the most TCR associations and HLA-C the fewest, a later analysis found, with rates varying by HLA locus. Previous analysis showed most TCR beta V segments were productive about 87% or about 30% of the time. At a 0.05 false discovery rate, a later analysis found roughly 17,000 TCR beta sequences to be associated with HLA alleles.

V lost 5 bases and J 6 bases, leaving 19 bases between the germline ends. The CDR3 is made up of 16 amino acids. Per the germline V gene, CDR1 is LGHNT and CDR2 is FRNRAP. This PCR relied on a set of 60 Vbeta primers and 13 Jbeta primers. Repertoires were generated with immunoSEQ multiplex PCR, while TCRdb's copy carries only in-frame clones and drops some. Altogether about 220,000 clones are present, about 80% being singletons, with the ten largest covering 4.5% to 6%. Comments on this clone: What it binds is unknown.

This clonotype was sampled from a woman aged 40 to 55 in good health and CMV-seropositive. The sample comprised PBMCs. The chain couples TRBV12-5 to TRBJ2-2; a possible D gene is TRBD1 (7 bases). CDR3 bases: TGTGCTAGTGGTCACGGTGGCAGGGGGGCTTCCGGGGAGCTGTTTTTT. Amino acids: CASGHGGRGASGELFF.